This T cell receptor (beta chain) was obtained from a study of molecular identifiers for immune sequencing clone quantification. The study's findings and limits: In naive cells, under 1% of molecules belonged to clones above 20 RNA copies, against over 98% in effector cells.

This clonotype came up many times. What it binds is unknown. Listed TCR primers and previously described methods were used for bulk TCR libraries. TCRdb called the PCR reads again in MiXCR, with one record for every CDR3 protein. The table has approximately 550,000 distinct CDR3 sequences, over 20% seen once. The J segment lost 0 bases and the V segment lost 10 bases, leaving 20 bases of the junction unmatched. CDR1 is SNHLY, CDR2 FYNNEI, per germline. The CDR3 runs 19 residues. Sequences were obtained from naive CD8+ T cells from blood, with Jurkat cell RNA spiked in. Subset meaning: FACS-sorted CD8+CD4-CCR7+CD45RA+ naive T cells. This TCR derives from a human donor in good health. Some libraries in this study had Jurkat cell RNA spiked in. This chain connects TRBV2 to TRBJ2-3, with 9 bases that match TRBD2. The CDR3 coding sequence is TGTGCCATCCTGCAGGCTAGCGGGACCCCAGAGGCTAGCACAGATACGCAGTATTTT. Protein: CAILQASGTPEASTDTQYF. The variable domain in full, completed from reference TRBV2 and TRBJ2-3, reads EPEVTQTPSHQVTQMGQEVILRCVPISNHLYFYWYRQILGQKVEFLVSFYNNEISEKSEIFDDQFSVERPDGSNFTLKIRSTKLEDSAMYFCAILQASGTPEASTDTQYFGPGTRLTVL.